The 23 T cell receptor beta chains presented below share a single source sample, sequenced in a study of T cell repertoires in cytomegalovirus infection. TCRdb ran MiXCR on the reads and lists one entry per CDR3 protein. The table includes 150,000 to 200,000 distinct CDR3 sequences, 15% to 20% detected once. The specimen sequenced was CD8+ T cells from PBMCs. These receptors all come from a human donor in good health (CMV status not recorded). Some clones in this sample may be carry-over from other donors' samples.

This clonotype was counted between two and nine times. The gene calls are TRBV7-9 and TRBJ1-5; no definite D call. Germline lookup yields CDR1 SEHNR and CDR2 FQNEAQ (reference sequence). The CDR3 covers 14 residues. The germline V and J ends were trimmed by 5 bases and 4 bases, with 12 bases remaining between them. CDR3 bases: TGTGCCAGCAGCCCCGGACGGCTAAATCAGCCCCAGCATTTT. Its translation is CASSPGRLNQPQHF.

With regard to this clonotype: At one end the junction does not follow the germline gene, possibly because of a read error. The CDR3: CDSSEPGRINEQFF. The DNA of the CDR3 is TGTGACAGCAGTGAGCCCGGACGTATTAATGAGCAGTTCTTC. The chain recombines TRBV25-1 with TRBJ2-1; D is unresolved. The CDR3 has 14 amino acids. The germline gives CDR1 MGHDK, CDR2 SYGVNS. Full variable domain (rest looked up from reference TRBV25-1 and TRBJ2-1): EADIYQTPRYLVIGTGKKITLECSQTMGHDKMYWYQQDPGMELHLIHYSYGVNSTEKGDLSSESTVSRIRTEHFPLTLESARPSHTSQYLCDSSEPGRINEQFFGPGTRLTVL.

V and J are TRBV10-3 and TRBJ2-7; 11 nucleotides align to TRBD2. With V trimmed by 4 bases and J by 5 bases, 7 bases remained unmatched. CDR3 length: 15 amino acids. Germline loops: CDR1 ENHRY, CDR2 SYGVKD. CDR3 DNA sequence: TGTGCCATCAGTGTGGGACTAGCGGACACCGACGAGCAGTACTTC. Its translation is CAISVGLADTDEQYF.

The chain couples TRBV5-1 to TRBJ2-7; D may match TRBD1 or TRBD2 (5 bases each). Trimming stripped 6 bases from V and 1 base from J, with 11 bases between. The CDR3 is 13 amino acids. Germline-derived CDR1 and CDR2 are SGHRS and YFSETQ. In nucleotides, the CDR3 is TGCGCCAGCACCCTTGGGGGTTCCTACGAGCAGTACTTC. Translated, it gives CASTLGGSYEQYF.

The chain carries TRBV11-2 and TRBJ2-1; 7 bases are a match to TRBD1. Germline CDR1 and CDR2: SGHAT and FQNNGV. The length of the CDR3 is 16 residues. The V gene end was trimmed by 5 bases and the J gene end by 4 bases; junction bases not matched to a gene: 11. Here the CDR3 reads CASSLTGMLMYNEQFF. The CDR3 DNA reads TGTGCCAGCAGCCTGACAGGGATGTTGATGTACAATGAGCAGTTCTTC.

V is TRBV7-9 and J is TRBJ2-4, with 10 bases that match TRBD1. The CDR3 runs 15 residues. The junction had 5 bases not matched to a gene; V was cut back by 1 base and J by 8 bases. Germline V gene sequence: CDR1 SEHNR, CDR2 FQNEAQ (reference sequence). DNA for the CDR3: TGTGCCAGCAGCTTAGGCTGGACAGGGGGTGACATTCAGTACTTC. Its translation: CASSLGWTGGDIQYF. Full variable domain (missing parts from reference TRBV7-9 and TRBJ2-4): DTGVSQNPRHKITKRGQNVTFRCDPISEHNRLYWYRQTLGQGPEFLTYFQNEAQLEKSRLLSDRFSAERPKGSFSTLEIQRTEQGDSAMYLCASSLGWTGGDIQYFGAGTRLSVL.

The chain combines TRBV28 with TRBJ2-1; TRBD1 might be the D (6 bases). V was shortened by 6 bases and J by 4 bases, with 10 bases between the two germline ends. The CDR3 length is 13 residues. Germline V gives CDR1 MDHEN, CDR2 SYDVKM. Here the CDR3 DNA reads TGTGCCAGCAGCCAGGACAGATACAATGAGCAGTTCTTC. It is translated as CASSQDRYNEQFF.

This clonotype showed up just a few times. The chain combines TRBV7-9 with TRBJ2-7; 9 bases fit TRBD2. Trimming took 6 bases from V and 2 from J; bases not matched to a gene: 8. Germline CDR1 reads SEHNR; CDR2 reads FQNEAQ (reference sequence). The CDR3 loop spans 15 amino acids. This chain's CDR3 is CASRASGGLPYEQYF. CDR3 DNA sequence: TGTGCCAGCAGGGCAAGCGGGGGGCTTCCCTACGAGCAGTACTTC.

In its sample, this clonotype was seen a few times. The CDR3 DNA reads TGTGCCATCAGTGATCTCCCTCCTCAGGACACCTTC. This translates into CAISDLPPQDTF. The gene calls are TRBV10-3 and TRBJ1-2; unclear D gene. This CDR3 comprises 12 residues. Germline loops: CDR1 ENHRY, CDR2 SYGVKD. The germline V and J ends were trimmed by 3 bases and 12 bases, with 14 bases remaining between them.

In its sample, this clonotype was seen a few times. The rearrangement uses TRBV4-3 and TRBJ2-7; no definite D call. Trimming stripped 0 bases from V and 2 bases from J, with 8 bases between. This CDR3 is 14 amino acids long. The germline V gene has CDR1 LGHNA and CDR2 YSLEER. The CDR3 is CASSQDRATYEQYF. CDR3 DNA: TGCGCCAGCAGCCAAGACCGGGCCACCTACGAGCAGTACTTC.

This clonotype appeared a few times. This sequence joins TRBV12-5 and TRBJ1-1; D is unclear. Germline values: CDR1 LGHNT, CDR2 FRNRAP. Deletions cut 4 bases from V and 1 base from J, with 13 bases between. The CDR3 extends over 15 amino acids. The CDR3 DNA reads TGTGCTAGTGGTTCGCAGGCCTGGGGGAACACTGAAGCTTTCTTT. Translating it yields CASGSQAWGNTEAFF.

V usage is TRBV7-9 and J usage is TRBJ1-2, with 12 bases matching TRBD1. Germline values: CDR1 SEHNR, CDR2 FQNEAQ (reference sequence). The CDR3 is 15 residues long. J gave up 7 bases and V 6 bases, and 9 bases lay outside the gene matches. CDR3 coding DNA: TGTGCCAGCAGTAATCCGGGACAGGGGGCCGGTGGCTACACCTTC. This translates into CASSNPGQGAGGYTF.

This clonotype has a count of ten or more. A read error may produce the germline difference seen at one junction end. CDR3 nucleotide sequence: TGTGCCAGCAGCTTAGGGGTTAGCTCCTACAATGAGCAGTTCTTC. Translating gives CASSLGVSSYNEQFF. This sequence joins TRBV12-3 or TRBV12-4 and TRBJ2-1, with D maybe TRBD1 (5 bases). This CDR3 is built from 15 residues.

This clonotype has ten or more counts. V and J are TRBV7-2 and TRBJ1-2; D gene unclear. The germline V gene has CDR1 SGHTA and CDR2 FQGNSA. The V gene lost 0 bases and the J gene lost 4 bases, with 6 bases spanning the gap. The length of the CDR3 is 13 residues. The CDR3 DNA follows: TGTGCCAGCAGCTTAGCGGGAGCCTATGGCTACACCTTC. Translating gives CASSLAGAYGYTF. The complete variable domain, with remaining parts taken from reference TRBV7-2 and TRBJ1-2, reads GAGVSQSPSNKVTEKGKDVELRCDPISGHTALYWYRQSLGQGLEFLIYFQGNSAPDKSGLPSDRFSAERTGGSVSTLTIQRTQQEDSAVYLCASSLAGAYGYTFGSGTRLTVV.

This clonotype was seen only a few times. This chain uses TRBV10-3 with TRBJ1-2; 7 bases fit TRBD1. Germline loops: CDR1 ENHRY, CDR2 SYGVKD. The junction had 2 bases not matched to a gene; V was cut back by 6 bases and J by 1 base. This CDR3 is 13 amino acids long. CDR3 nucleotide sequence: TGTGCCATCAGGTCAGGGGGTAACTATGGCTACACCTTC. Protein: CAIRSGGNYGYTF.

The chain has TRBV29-1 and TRBJ1-1; D unresolved. CDR1 and CDR2 from the germline V gene are SQVTM and ANQGSEA. Trimming stripped 0 bases from V and 9 bases from J, with 11 bases between. This CDR3 is 12 amino acids long. CDR3 sequence reads: CSVEDLDAKAFF. The CDR3 bases are TGCAGCGTTGAAGACTTAGATGCTAAAGCTTTCTTT.

V is TRBV7-2 and J is TRBJ1-5; no definite D call. Trimming cost V 1 base and J 9 bases, with 16 bases left between them. CDR1 is SGHTA and CDR2 is FQGNSA in the germline V gene. CDR3 length: 15 amino acids. The CDR3 DNA follows: TGTGCCAGCAGCTTAGATCGCGGGCTTGCGACGCCCCAGCATTTT. Translation: CASSLDRGLATPQHF.

This clonotype was observed a few times. This chain joins TRBV2 and TRBJ2-3; D is uncertain. Trimming shortened V by 1 base and J by 3 bases, and 8 bases separated the two germline ends. From germline, CDR1 is SNHLY and CDR2 FYNNEI. The CDR3 covers 14 residues. This chain's CDR3 is CASSEGGRTDTQYF. CDR3 nucleotides: TGTGCCAGCAGTGAAGGCGGACGAACAGATACGCAGTATTTT.

The V call is TRBV7-8, the J call TRBJ2-7; tentative D call: TRBD2 (5 bases). CDR3 length: 14 residues. Trimming shortened V by 5 bases and J by 0 bases, and 11 bases separated the two germline ends. In germline, CDR1 is SGHVS, CDR2 FQNEAQ. CDR3 bases: TGTGCCAGCAGCGTCGGCACTAGCTCCTACGAGCAGTACTTC. Translation gives CASSVGTSSYEQYF. Full variable domain (rest looked up from reference TRBV7-8 and TRBJ2-7): GAGVSQSPRYKVAKRGQDVALRCDPISGHVSLFWYQQALGQGPEFLTYFQNEAQLDKSGLPSDRFFAERPEGSVSTLKIQRTQQEDSAVYLCASSVGTSSYEQYFGPGTRLTVT.

This clonotype came up a few times. The rearrangement uses TRBV2 and TRBJ2-2, with 8 bases matching TRBD1. The V gene end was trimmed by 8 bases and the J gene end by 6 bases; junction bases not matched to a gene: 11. CDR3 length equals 15 residues. Germline V CDR1 and CDR2: SNHLY, FYNNEI. Written as DNA, the CDR3 is TGTGCCAGCGCCCAGGGGGCTGTGGCTCCCGGGGAGCTGTTTTTT. Amino acids: CASAQGAVAPGELFF.

The CDR3 reads CSAGTGVYEQYF. In nucleotides, the CDR3 is TGCAGTGCCGGGACTGGAGTGTACGAGCAGTACTTC. The rearrangement joins TRBV20-1 to TRBJ2-7; D is possibly TRBD2 (6 bases). Germline assignment: CDR1 DFQATT and CDR2 SNEGSKA (reference sequence). The CDR3 has 12 residues. V shed 6 bases and J shed 4 bases, with 13 bases lying between them.

This sequence joins TRBV12-3 or TRBV12-4 and TRBJ1-1; D might be TRBD1 (6 bases). CDR3 length: 14 amino acids. Trimming stripped 7 bases from V and 4 bases from J, with 16 bases between. CDR3 nucleotide sequence: TGTGCCAGCAACCCGGGGGGAGGGGGCACTGAAGCTTTCTTT. This sequence encodes CASNPGGGGTEAFF.

This clonotype was seen at least ten times. The V gene is TRBV7-6, the J gene TRBJ1-1; 8 bases line up with TRBD1. Trimming at V came to 4 bases and at J to 1 base, leaving 2 bases not matched to a gene. CDR3 size: 14 residues. CDR1 is SGHVS and CDR2 is FNYEAQ in the germline V gene. CDR3 loop: CASSSGQANTEAFF. The CDR3 DNA sequence: TGTGCCAGCAGCTCGGGACAGGCGAACACTGAAGCTTTCTTT.